The 26 T cell receptor beta chains below were found in one sample sequenced in a study of shared clonotypes between healthy human individuals. The data were produced by immunoSEQ multiplex PCR, yet TCRdb's version contains in-frame clones alone and is incomplete. Of a few million clones listed, more than 90% are singletons. Sequenced: naive CD4+ T cells sorted from blood. As for subset: CD45RA+ positively selected. These receptors came from a man aged 18 to 29 in good health.

The CDR3 coding sequence is TGTGCCAGCTCAGCGGGACCCGACGCCAATGAGCAGTTCTTC. It yields the protein CASSAGPDANEQFF. This chain links TRBV18 with TRBJ2-1; D might be TRBD2 (6 bases). Deletions cut 5 bases from V and 6 bases from J, with 14 bases between. The CDR3 consists of 14 residues. The V gene's germline CDR1 is KGHSH and CDR2 LQKENI.

This clone has only one observation. The chain employs TRBV30 and TRBJ2-1, with 10 nucleotides matching TRBD1. The CDR3 has 13 residues. J gave up 5 bases and V 8 bases, and 6 bases lay outside the gene matches. Germline V gives CDR1 GTSNPN, CDR2 SVGIG (reference sequence). The CDR3 region is CAQGQGINNEQFF. The CDR3 region has the DNA TGTGCCCAGGGACAGGGGATTAACAATGAGCAGTTCTTC.

The chain has TRBV6-4 and TRBJ1-1; the match to TRBD1 covers 8 bases. Germline V gives CDR1 MRHNA, CDR2 SNTAGT. Germline trimming cut 6 bases from V and 2 bases from J; bases unmatched to any gene: 5. The CDR3 loop spans 14 amino acids. The DNA for the CDR3 is TGTGCCAGCAGAACGACAGGGGATAACACTGAAGCTTTCTTT. This gives the protein CASRTTGDNTEAFF.

The rearrangement uses TRBV5-4 and TRBJ2-6, with D tentatively TRBD1 or TRBD2 (5 bases each). Trimming pared 6 bases from V and 2 bases from J, leaving 15 bases between. CDR1 is SGHNT and CDR2 is YYREEE in the germline V gene (reference sequence). The CDR3 is 16 amino acids. CDR3 nucleotides: TGTGCCAGCACCCTAAGAGTGGGACCTGGGGCCAACGTCCTGACTTTC. Its translation is CASTLRVGPGANVLTF.

The chain links TRBV15 to TRBJ2-1, with 8 bases fitting TRBD2. Trimming at V came to 3 bases and at J to 3 bases, leaving 4 bases not matched to a gene. Germline V lookup: CDR1 LNHNV, CDR2 YYDKDF (reference sequence). This CDR3 contains 15 residues. CDR3 sequence: CATSSAGTSYNEQFF. The CDR3 region has the DNA TGTGCCACCAGCAGTGCCGGGACTAGCTACAATGAGCAGTTCTTC.

The chain joins TRBV10-3 to TRBJ2-3, with 12 positions matching TRBD2. The germline CDR1 and CDR2 sequences are ENHRY and SYGVKD. The CDR3 consists of 17 residues. The junction had 16 bases not matched to a gene; V was cut back by 10 bases and J by 5 bases. CDR3 nucleotides: TGTGCCACCTCGGCAACCTCAGGACTAGCGGGAATAGATACGCAGTATTTT. Its translation: CATSATSGLAGIDTQYF.

The gene calls are TRBV5-1 and TRBJ1-4; unclear D gene. The V end was cut by 3 bases, the J end by 0 bases, with 9 bases between. This CDR3 is 15 amino acids long. Germline V gene sequence: CDR1 SGHRS, CDR2 YFSETQ. The CDR3 spells CASSSVGSTNEKLFF. The CDR3 coding sequence is TGCGCCAGCAGCTCGGTAGGGTCAACTAATGAAAAACTGTTTTTT.

The chain employs TRBV2 and TRBJ1-3; no definite D call. V shed 1 base and J shed 0 bases, with 10 bases lying between them. Germline assignment: CDR1 SNHLY and CDR2 FYNNEI. This CDR3 is 16 amino acids long. CDR3 sequence (DNA): TGTGCCAGCAGTGAAGATTTTGCCGCCTCTGGAAACACCATATATTTT. Its translation is CASSEDFAASGNTIYF. Full variable domain (remainder filled in from reference TRBV2 and TRBJ1-3): EPEVTQTPSHQVTQMGQEVILRCVPISNHLYFYWYRQILGQKVEFLVSFYNNEISEKSEIFDDQFSVERPDGSNFTLKIRSTKLEDSAMYFCASSEDFAASGNTIYFGEGSWLTVV.

The chain uses TRBV15 and TRBJ2-4, with 8 bases lining up with TRBD2. The germline V gene has CDR1 LNHNV and CDR2 YYDKDF (reference sequence). The junction had 12 bases not matched to a gene; V was cut back by 3 bases and J by 8 bases. The CDR3 length is 16 residues. This CDR3 is CATSSGTKRELYIQYF. CDR3 nucleotide sequence: TGTGCCACCAGCAGCGGGACTAAGCGGGAGTTGTACATTCAGTACTTC.

About this clone: The same CDR3 also results from other DNA sequences found in this sample. V is TRBV9 and J is TRBJ2-1, with TRBD1 matching over 7 bases. The CDR3 loop spans 15 amino acids. CDR1 is SGDLS and CDR2 is YYNGEE in the germline V gene. With V trimmed by 0 bases and J by 2 bases, 2 bases remained unmatched. The DNA of the CDR3 is TGTGCCAGCAGCGTAGGAGGGGGCACCTACAATGAGCAGTTCTTC. Residues: CASSVGGGTYNEQFF.

V usage is TRBV18 and J usage is TRBJ1-2; D ambiguous. V lost 0 bases and J 5 bases, leaving 10 bases between the germline ends. Germline V gene lookup returns CDR1 KGHSH and CDR2 LQKENI. There are 14 residues in the CDR3. The CDR3 region is CASSPPDSLYGYTF. The CDR3 DNA is TGTGCCAGCTCACCACCCGATAGCTTATATGGCTACACCTTC. The full variable domain, completed using reference TRBV18 and TRBJ1-2, is NAGVMQNPRHLVRRRGQEARLRCSPMKGHSHVYWYRQLPEEGLKFMVYLQKENIIDESGMPKERFSAEFPKEGPSILRIQQVVRGDSAAYFCASSPPDSLYGYTFGSGTRLTVV.

About this clone: Different DNA sequences within this sample yield the same CDR3. This sequence joins TRBV6-5 and TRBJ2-7; TRBD1 matches 9 bases. Trimming removed 5 bases from V and 0 bases from J; junction bases left unmatched: 5. Germline loops: CDR1 MNHEY, CDR2 SVGAGI. This CDR3 contains 15 residues. The chain's CDR3 is CASSRGTGSSYEQYF. In DNA, the CDR3 is TGTGCCAGCAGTCGCGGGACAGGGAGCTCCTACGAGCAGTACTTC.

As to this clone: The sample contains more than one DNA sequence encoding this CDR3. The CDR3 protein is CASSLDRFYGYTF. The CDR3 DNA reads as TGTGCCAGCAGCTTGGACAGGTTCTATGGCTACACCTTC. The rearrangement links TRBV5-6 to TRBJ1-2; tentative D call: TRBD1 (5 bases). Per germline, CDR1 SGHDT and CDR2 YYEEEE. CDR3 length equals 13 residues. The V end lost 0 bases, the J end lost 4 bases, and 7 bases lay between the germline ends.

V is TRBV6-6 and J is TRBJ2-1, with 11 bases fitting TRBD2. V lost 5 bases and J lost 9; bases outside the gene matches: 6. The length of the CDR3 is 14 residues. Germline V gives CDR1 MNHNY, CDR2 SVGAGI (reference sequence). The CDR3 is CASSVSGGAVEQFF. The CDR3 DNA sequence: TGTGCCAGCAGTGTTAGCGGGGGGGCCGTTGAGCAGTTCTTC.

The chain carries TRBV7-9 and TRBJ1-3, with D unclear. CDR3 length: 17 amino acids. Trimming removed 0 bases at V and 0 bases at J, with 12 bases between. The germline gives CDR1 SEHNR, CDR2 FQNEAQ (reference sequence). The CDR3 reads CASSLALPAHSGNTIYF. The CDR3 DNA follows: TGTGCCAGCAGCTTAGCGCTTCCGGCCCACTCTGGAAACACCATATATTTT.

Points on this clone: Distinct nucleotide sequences in the sample also encode this CDR3. The chain links TRBV6-6 to TRBJ2-2; perhaps TRBD2 as D (6 bases). Germline values: CDR1 MNHNY, CDR2 SVGAGI (reference sequence). Trimming cost V 6 bases and J 2 bases, with 10 bases left between them. The CDR3 is 14 residues long. CDR3 DNA sequence: TGTGCCAGCAGCCTCGGACTAAACACCGGGGAGCTGTTTTTT. Amino acids: CASSLGLNTGELFF.

The V call is TRBV9, the J call TRBJ1-4; 7 nucleotides align to TRBD1. Germline V gene lookup returns CDR1 SGDLS and CDR2 YYNGEE. The CDR3 totals 15 residues. Unmatched junction bases numbered 4, after V lost 0 bases and J lost 5 bases. In DNA form, the CDR3 reads TGTGCCAGCAGCGTAGAAGGGGGCCGCAATGAAAAACTGTTTTTT. Translated: CASSVEGGRNEKLFF.

The V call is TRBV6-1, the J call TRBJ1-6; 8 bases are a match to TRBD1. Trimming cost V 7 bases and J 10 bases; bases outside gene matches: 6. From germline, CDR1 is MNHNS and CDR2 SASEGT. The CDR3 contains 13 residues. The CDR3 coding sequence is TGTGCCAGCACTGGACAGGGAAGCTCACCCCTCCACTTT. It encodes CASTGQGSSPLHF.

The chain uses TRBV6-6 and TRBJ1-2; D unresolved. The germline CDR1 and CDR2 sequences are MNHNY and SVGAGI (reference sequence). With 4 bases removed from V and 4 bases from J, the gap between germline ends came to 16 bases. The CDR3 length is 15 residues. The CDR3 region has the DNA TGTGCCAGCAGTTCCGCCTCGACTCGCCGCTATGGCTACACCTTC. It codes for CASSSASTRRYGYTF.

A single count supports this clone. The junction departs from germline at one end; a sequencing error may be responsible. The chain joins TRBV7-7 to TRBJ2-1; 7 bases are shared with TRBD1. Germline assignment: CDR1 SSHAT and CDR2 FNYEAQ (reference sequence). The CDR3 loop spans 15 amino acids. The CDR3 sequence is CASSPAAGGYNEQFF. The CDR3 coding sequence is TGTGCTAGCAGCCCGGCGGCAGGGGGCTACAATGAGCAGTTCTTC.

V usage is TRBV28 and J usage is TRBJ2-7; possibly TRBD2 for D (6 bases). Germline values: CDR1 MDHEN, CDR2 SYDVKM. This CDR3 region has 11 residues. V was clipped by 4 bases and J by 11 bases, with 12 bases between them. CDR3 in amino acids: CASSSRGIEYF. The CDR3 DNA is TGTGCCAGCAGTTCGCGGGGCATAGAGTACTTC.

J is TRBJ1-6 and V is TRBV6-6; the match to TRBD1 covers 8 bases. In germline, CDR1 is MNHNY, CDR2 SVGAGI (reference sequence). V gave up 7 bases and J gave up 10 bases; unmatched junction bases: 12. This CDR3 spans 15 amino acids. The CDR3 coding sequence is TGTGCCAGCACCCGAGAGACAGGGGTCATGTCACCCCTCCACTTT. It codes for CASTRETGVMSPLHF.

V gene TRBV2 combines with J gene TRBJ1-6; tentative D call: TRBD1 (6 bases). The CDR3 spans 14 residues. V lost 6 bases to trimming and J lost 9 bases, with 15 bases between them. Germline V lookup: CDR1 SNHLY, CDR2 FYNNEI. CDR3 DNA sequence: TGTGCCAGCAGCCCAACAGGGTTTTCTTCACCCCTCCACTTT. It codes for CASSPTGFSSPLHF.

CDR3 protein: CASSPAGDYGYTF. The CDR3 DNA reads as TGTGCCAGCAGCCCAGCTGGGGACTATGGCTACACCTTC. The chain is built from TRBV7-9 and TRBJ1-2; D call uncertain. Per the germline V gene, CDR1 is SEHNR and CDR2 is FQNEAQ (reference sequence). Trimming took off 5 bases at V and 3 bases at J, with 10 bases between the two ends. This CDR3 has 13 amino acids.

The chain is built from TRBV7-2 and TRBJ1-6, with no clear D. Germline CDR1 is SGHTA and CDR2 is FQGNSA. V was pared by 6 bases and J by 0 bases, with 15 bases between. The CDR3 runs 17 residues. The CDR3 loop reads CASSYTLGSSYNSPLHF. CDR3 DNA: TGTGCCAGCAGTTATACCTTGGGCAGCTCCTATAATTCACCCCTCCACTTT.

On this clone itself: The sample carries other DNA sequences with the same CDR3. V gene TRBV6-5 combines with J gene TRBJ2-7; TRBD1 aligns across 10 bases. V trimming: 2 bases; J trimming: 2 bases; junction bases outside the gene matches: 3. CDR1 and CDR2 (germline): MNHEY, SVGAGI. This CDR3 has 15 residues. The CDR3 region has the DNA TGTGCCAGCAGTTACCGGGGGACAGGGGCCTACGAGCAGTACTTC. Translated, it gives CASSYRGTGAYEQYF.